This is a list of T cell receptor beta chains from one sample in a study of cytomegalovirus exposure and HLA in healthy donors. TCRdb keeps only in-frame clones here, not all; method: immunoSEQ multiplex PCR. The sample lists about 200,000 clones, 81% occurring once. The sequenced sample consisted of PBMCs. The receptors stem from a man younger than 35 in good health and CMV-seronegative. The CDR3 runs from the conserved cysteine through the conserved F or W. The D gene is left open where the match is weak. Only some rows state a clone size, as once, few, many or a class for expanded clones.

j_gene | abundance | v_gene | d_gene | CDR3nt | CDR3aa
TRBJ2-7 | - | TRBV7-8 | TRBD2 | TGTGCCAGCAGCTTAGTAGCGGGAGGGCGCGAGCAGTACTTC | CASSLVAGGREQYF
TRBJ1-1 | - | TRBV10-3 | TRBD1 | TGTGCCATCAGCGCAGACAGGGGGATCTCTGAAGCTTTCTTT | CAISADRGISEAFF
TRBJ2-5 | - | TRBV19 | TRBD2 | TGTGCCAGTAGTCCAAGAGGACTAGCGGAGACCCAGTACTTC | CASSPRGLAETQYF
TRBJ1-1 | - | TRBV7-2 | TRBD1 | TGTGCCAGCAGCTCGACAGGGGGATACACTGAAGCTTTCTTT | CASSSTGGYTEAFF
TRBJ1-4 | - | TRBV19 | - | TGTGCCAGTAGTATATACCTAGGTGAAAAACTGTTTTTT | CASSIYLGEKLFF
TRBJ2-3 | - | TRBV7-9 | - | TGTTCCAGCAGCCCGTCTGGCGGGTACGCAGATACGCAGTATTTT | CSSSPSGGYADTQYF
TRBJ1-3 | - | TRBV18 | - | TGTGCCAGCTCACCATTCCAGGGGCTACACTCTGGAAACACCATATATTTT | CASSPFQGLHSGNTIYF
TRBJ2-2 | - | TRBV4-2 | - | TGTGCCAGCAGCCACAAGGACTGGACGGCGGACGGGGAGCTGTTTTTT | CASSHKDWTADGELFF
TRBJ2-1 | once | TRBV30 | - | TGTGCCTGGGCCCAACAGCTCAATGAGCAGTTCTTC | CAWAQQLNEQFF
TRBJ1-2 | - | TRBV2 | - | TGTGCCAGCAGGGGGCGAGACTACACCTTC | CASRGRDYTF
TRBJ2-1 | - | TRBV11-3 | TRBD1 | TGTGCCAGCCAAGACAGGGGACACCATGAGCAGTTCTTC | CASQDRGHHEQFF
TRBJ1-5 | - | TRBV7-2 | TRBD1 | TGTGCCAGCAGCCTCCAGGGGGGTTCTCATCAGCCCCAGCATTTT | CASSLQGGSHQPQHF
TRBJ1-5 | - | TRBV7-8 | - | TGTGCCAGCAGCTTACGGGGGGCGCGGTTTCAGCCCCAGCATTTT | CASSLRGARFQPQHF
TRBJ2-2 | - | TRBV10-3 | TRBD2 | TGTGCCATCAGTGAGTGGGGGACTAGCAGATTAGCGAACACCGGGGAGCTGTTTTTT | CAISEWGTSRLANTGELFF
TRBJ2-1 | - | TRBV15 | TRBD2 | TGTGCCACCAGCAGAGATCTAGCGGACGTCGGGCAGTTCTTC | CATSRDLADVGQFF
TRBJ1-5 | - | TRBV19 | - | TGTGCCAGTAGTATAGACGGGACACGTAGCAATCAGCCCCAGCATTTT | CASSIDGTRSNQPQHF
TRBJ1-3 | - | TRBV19 | - | TGTGCCAGTAGTCATGACTTGTCCAGCTCTGGAAACACCATATATTTT | CASSHDLSSSGNTIYF